What follows are 3 T cell receptor beta chains derived from one specimen sequenced in a study of blood T cell repertoires in COVID-19. Method: immunoSEQ multiplex PCR; TCRdb's copy keeps in-frame clones and lacks some. The data hold about 200,000 clones, with 86% observed a single time. Input material: peripheral blood. These receptors came from a woman aged 50 to 60 with COVID-19, enrolled during active disease.

The chain is built from TRBV10-2 and TRBJ2-1; 7 bases align to TRBD1. This CDR3 is 15 amino acids long. The germline gives CDR1 WSHSY, CDR2 SAAADI. With 6 bases clipped from V and 3 bases from J, the junction kept 8 bases outside the gene matches. The CDR3: CASREDRSFYNEQFF. DNA of the CDR3: TGCGCCAGCAGGGAGGACAGGTCCTTCTACAATGAGCAGTTCTTC.

This rearrangement joins TRBV19 to TRBJ1-2, with 7 bases that match TRBD1. CDR3 length equals 15 residues. Germline assignment: CDR1 LNHDA and CDR2 SQIVND (reference sequence). With 4 bases clipped from V and 5 bases from J, the junction kept 10 bases outside the gene matches. CDR3 loop: CASSTGTAAWYGYTF. In nucleotides, the CDR3 is TGTGCCAGTAGTACCGGGACAGCCGCTTGGTATGGCTACACCTTC.

CDR3 sequence (DNA): TGTGCCAGCAGCTTAGGTCTTAATCCACGACAGGCCCTGAATGGCTACACCTTC. Translation: CASSLGLNPRQALNGYTF. J is TRBJ1-2 and V is TRBV7-8, with D maybe TRBD1 (6 bases). Germline V lookup: CDR1 SGHVS, CDR2 FQNEAQ. CDR3 length equals 18 residues. V lost 1 base and J 6 bases, leaving 24 bases between the germline ends.